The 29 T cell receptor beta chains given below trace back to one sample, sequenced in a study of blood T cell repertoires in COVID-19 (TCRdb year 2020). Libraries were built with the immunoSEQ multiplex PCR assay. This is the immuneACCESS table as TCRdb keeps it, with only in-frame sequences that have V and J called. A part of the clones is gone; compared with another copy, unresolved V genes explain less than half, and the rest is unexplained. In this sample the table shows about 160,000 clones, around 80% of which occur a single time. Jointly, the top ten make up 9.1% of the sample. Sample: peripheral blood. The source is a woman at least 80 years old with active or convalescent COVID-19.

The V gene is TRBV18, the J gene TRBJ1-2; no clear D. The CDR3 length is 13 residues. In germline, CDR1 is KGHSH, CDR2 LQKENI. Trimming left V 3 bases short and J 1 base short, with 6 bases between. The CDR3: CASSPGDNYGYTF. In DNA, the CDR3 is TGTGCCAGCTCACCCGGAGATAACTATGGCTACACCTTC.

CDR3 DNA sequence: TGTGCCAGCAGCCGAGACAGGGATGTAGGAAACACCATATATTTT. Amino acids: CASSRDRDVGNTIYF. J is TRBJ1-3 and V is TRBV6-5; TRBD1 aligns across 7 bases. CDR3 length: 15 residues. After removal of 6 bases from V and 4 bases from J, the junction contained 9 bases not matched to a gene. Germline V gene lookup returns CDR1 MNHEY and CDR2 SVGAGI.

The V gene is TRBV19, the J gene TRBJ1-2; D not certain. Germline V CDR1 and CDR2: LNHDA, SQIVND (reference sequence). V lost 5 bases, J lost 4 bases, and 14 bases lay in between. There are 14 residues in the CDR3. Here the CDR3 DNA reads TGTGCCAGTAGTCTTCCTCACAGCCCCTATGGCTACACCTTC. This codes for CASSLPHSPYGYTF.

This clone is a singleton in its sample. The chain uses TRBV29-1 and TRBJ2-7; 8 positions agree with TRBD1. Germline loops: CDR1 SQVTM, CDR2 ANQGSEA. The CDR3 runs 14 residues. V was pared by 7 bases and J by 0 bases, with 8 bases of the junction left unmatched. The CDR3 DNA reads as TGCAGCGCCGCTGGACAGGGAAGCTCCTACGAGCAGTACTTC. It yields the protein CSAAGQGSSYEQYF.

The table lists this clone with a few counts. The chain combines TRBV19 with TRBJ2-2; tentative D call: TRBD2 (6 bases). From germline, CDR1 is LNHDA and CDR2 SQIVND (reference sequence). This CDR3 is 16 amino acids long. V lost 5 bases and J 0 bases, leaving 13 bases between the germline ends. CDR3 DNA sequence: TGTGCCAGTAGTCCTTTAACGGGGGCGAACACCGGGGAGCTGTTTTTT. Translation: CASSPLTGANTGELFF.

In DNA, the CDR3 is TGTGCCAGCAGTACCCTAACAGGGGACCATCGGGGTGAGCAGTTCTTC. Translation gives CASSTLTGDHRGEQFF. This chain joins TRBV6-2 or TRBV6-3 and TRBJ2-1; 7 bases match TRBD1. After removal of 5 bases from V and 9 bases from J, the junction contained 16 bases not matched to a gene. CDR1 is MNHEY, CDR2 SVGEGT, per germline. The CDR3 consists of 16 residues.

The CDR3: CASSRGQGAVGELFF. The CDR3 coding sequence is TGTGCCAGCAGCCGTGGACAGGGGGCGGTCGGGGAGCTGTTTTTT. This chain uses TRBV4-2 with TRBJ2-2; 11 bases map to TRBD1. The germline gives CDR1 LGHNA, CDR2 YNFKEQ. The CDR3 is 15 residues long. Trimming at V came to 4 bases and at J to 7 bases, leaving 5 bases not matched to a gene.

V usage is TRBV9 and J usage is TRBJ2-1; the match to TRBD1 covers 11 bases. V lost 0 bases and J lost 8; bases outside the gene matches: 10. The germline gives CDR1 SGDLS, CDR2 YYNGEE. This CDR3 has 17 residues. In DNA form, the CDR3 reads TGTGCCAGCAGCGTAGCTGGGGGACAGGGGGGACCCGATGAGCAGTTCTTC. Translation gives CASSVAGGQGGPDEQFF.

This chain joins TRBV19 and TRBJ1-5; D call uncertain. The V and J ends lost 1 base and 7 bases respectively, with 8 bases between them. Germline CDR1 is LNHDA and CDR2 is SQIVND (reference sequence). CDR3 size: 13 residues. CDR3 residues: CASSIGGEQPQHF. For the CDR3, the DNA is TGTGCCAGTAGTATAGGAGGCGAACAGCCCCAGCATTTT. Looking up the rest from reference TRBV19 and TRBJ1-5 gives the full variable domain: DGGITQSPKYLFRKEGQNVTLSCEQNLNHDAMYWYRQDPGQGLRLIYYSQIVNDFQKGDIAEGYSVSREKKESFPLTVTSAQKNPTAFYLCASSIGGEQPQHFGDGTRLSIL.

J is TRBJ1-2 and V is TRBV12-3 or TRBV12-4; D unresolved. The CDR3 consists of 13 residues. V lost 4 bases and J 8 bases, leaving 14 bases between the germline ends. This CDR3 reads CASSSVGGQGYTF. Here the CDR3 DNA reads TGTGCCAGCAGTTCCGTCGGAGGGCAGGGCTACACCTTC.

The CDR3 DNA reads TGTGCCAGCAGTTCTTGGCAGGGCGTCGGCTATGGCTACACCTTC. It codes for CASSSWQGVGYGYTF. This chain links TRBV28 with TRBJ1-2; possible D gene TRBD1, 5 bases. V lost 4 bases, J lost 4 bases, and 16 bases lay in between. Germline CDR1 reads MDHEN; CDR2 reads SYDVKM. The CDR3 runs to 15 residues.

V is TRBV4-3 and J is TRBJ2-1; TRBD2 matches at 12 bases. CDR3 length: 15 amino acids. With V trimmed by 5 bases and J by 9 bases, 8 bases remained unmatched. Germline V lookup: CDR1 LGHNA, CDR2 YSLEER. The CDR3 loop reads CASSSGLAGHGEQFF. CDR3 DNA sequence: TGCGCCAGCAGCAGTGGACTAGCGGGACACGGTGAGCAGTTCTTC.

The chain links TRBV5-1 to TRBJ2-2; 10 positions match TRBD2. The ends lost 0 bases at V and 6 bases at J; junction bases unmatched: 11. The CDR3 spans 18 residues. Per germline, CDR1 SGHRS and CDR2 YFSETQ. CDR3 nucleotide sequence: TGCGCCAGCAGCTTGGTCCCTAGCGGGGGCCACGTTCCCGGGGAGCTGTTTTTT. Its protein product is CASSLVPSGGHVPGELFF.

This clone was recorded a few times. This chain's CDR3 is CASSDDGANYGYTF. DNA of the CDR3: TGTGCCAGCAGTGACGACGGAGCTAACTATGGCTACACCTTC. The chain carries TRBV6-1 and TRBJ1-2; D gene unclear. The germline CDR1 and CDR2 sequences are MNHNS and SASEGT. This CDR3 contains 14 residues. The V end lost 3 bases, the J end lost 0 bases, and 8 bases lay between the germline ends.

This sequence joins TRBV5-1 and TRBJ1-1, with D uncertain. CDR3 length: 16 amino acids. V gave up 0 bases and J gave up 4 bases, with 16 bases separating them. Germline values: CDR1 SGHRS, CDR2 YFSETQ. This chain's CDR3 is CASSLVGLQGITEAFF. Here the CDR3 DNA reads TGCGCCAGCAGCTTGGTAGGACTGCAAGGGATCACTGAAGCTTTCTTT.

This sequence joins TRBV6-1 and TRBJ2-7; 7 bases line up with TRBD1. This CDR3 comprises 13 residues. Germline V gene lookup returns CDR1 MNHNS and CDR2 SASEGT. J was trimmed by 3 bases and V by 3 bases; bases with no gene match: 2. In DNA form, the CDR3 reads TGTGCCAGCAGTGATACAGGGGTCTACGAGCAGTACTTC. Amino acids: CASSDTGVYEQYF.

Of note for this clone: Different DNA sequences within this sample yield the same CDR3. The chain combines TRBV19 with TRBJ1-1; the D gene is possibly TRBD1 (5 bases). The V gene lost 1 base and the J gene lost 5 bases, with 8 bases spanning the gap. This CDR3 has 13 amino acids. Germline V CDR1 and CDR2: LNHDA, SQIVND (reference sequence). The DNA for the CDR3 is TGTGCCAGTAGTATAGGGGGGGGAACTGAAGCTTTCTTT. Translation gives CASSIGGGTEAFF. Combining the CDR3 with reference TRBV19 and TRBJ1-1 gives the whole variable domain DGGITQSPKYLFRKEGQNVTLSCEQNLNHDAMYWYRQDPGQGLRLIYYSQIVNDFQKGDIAEGYSVSREKKESFPLTVTSAQKNPTAFYLCASSIGGGTEAFFGQGTRLTVV.

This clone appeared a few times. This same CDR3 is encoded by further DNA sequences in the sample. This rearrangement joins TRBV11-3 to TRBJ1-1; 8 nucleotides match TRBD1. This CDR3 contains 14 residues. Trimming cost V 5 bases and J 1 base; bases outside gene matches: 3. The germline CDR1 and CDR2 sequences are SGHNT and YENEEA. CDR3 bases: TGTGCCAGCAGCCCTGGGACAGGGAACACTGAAGCTTTCTTT. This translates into CASSPGTGNTEAFF. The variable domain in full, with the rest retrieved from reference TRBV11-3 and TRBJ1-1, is EAGVVQSPRYKIIEKKQPVAFWCNPISGHNTLYWYLQNLGQGPELLIRYENEEAVDDSQLPKDRFSAERLKGVDSTLKIQPAELGDSAVYLCASSPGTGNTEAFFGQGTRLTVV.

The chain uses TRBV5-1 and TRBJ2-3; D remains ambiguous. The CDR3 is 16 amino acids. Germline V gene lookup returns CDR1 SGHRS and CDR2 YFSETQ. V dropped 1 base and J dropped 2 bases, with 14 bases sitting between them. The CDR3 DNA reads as TGCGCCAGCAGCTTGTTTCCAGGATTGTCCACAGATACGCAGTATTTT. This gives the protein CASSLFPGLSTDTQYF.

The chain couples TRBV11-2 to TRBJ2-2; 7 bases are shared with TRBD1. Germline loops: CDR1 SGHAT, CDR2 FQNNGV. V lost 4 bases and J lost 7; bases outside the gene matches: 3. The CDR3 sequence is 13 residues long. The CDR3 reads CASSSQGIGELFF. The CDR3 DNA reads TGTGCCAGCAGCTCACAGGGGATCGGGGAGCTGTTTTTT.

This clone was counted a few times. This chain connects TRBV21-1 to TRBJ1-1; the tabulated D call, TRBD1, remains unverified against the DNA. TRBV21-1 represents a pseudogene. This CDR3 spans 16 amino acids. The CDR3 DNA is TGTGCCAGCATAATGGGGACAGGGAACATGAACACTGAAGCTTTCTTT. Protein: CASIMGTGNMNTEAFF.

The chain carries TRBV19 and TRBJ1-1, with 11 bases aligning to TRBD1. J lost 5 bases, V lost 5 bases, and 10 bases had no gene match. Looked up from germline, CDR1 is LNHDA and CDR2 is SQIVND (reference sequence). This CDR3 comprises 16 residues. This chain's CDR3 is CASSPPGQGARTEAFF. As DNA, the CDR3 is TGTGCCAGTAGTCCCCCTGGACAGGGGGCGCGAACTGAAGCTTTCTTT.

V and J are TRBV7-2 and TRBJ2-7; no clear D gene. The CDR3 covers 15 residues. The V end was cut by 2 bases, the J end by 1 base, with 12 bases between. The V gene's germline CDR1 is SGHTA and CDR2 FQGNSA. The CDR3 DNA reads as TGTGCCAGCAGCTTAAGACTGCTCGCTTCCTACGAGCAGTACTTC. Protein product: CASSLRLLASYEQYF.

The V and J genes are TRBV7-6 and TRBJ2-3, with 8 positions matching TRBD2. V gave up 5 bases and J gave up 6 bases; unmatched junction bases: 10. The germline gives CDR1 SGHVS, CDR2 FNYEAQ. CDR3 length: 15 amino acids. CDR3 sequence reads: CASSQRRGAWDTQYF. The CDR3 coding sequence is TGTGCCAGCAGCCAGCGGCGGGGGGCGTGGGATACGCAGTATTTT. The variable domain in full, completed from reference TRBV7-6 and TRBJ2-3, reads GAGVSQSPRYKVTKRGQDVALRCDPISGHVSLYWYRQALGQGPEFLTYFNYEAQQDKSGLPNDRFSAERPEGSISTLTIQRTEQRDSAMYRCASSQRRGAWDTQYFGPGTRLTVL.

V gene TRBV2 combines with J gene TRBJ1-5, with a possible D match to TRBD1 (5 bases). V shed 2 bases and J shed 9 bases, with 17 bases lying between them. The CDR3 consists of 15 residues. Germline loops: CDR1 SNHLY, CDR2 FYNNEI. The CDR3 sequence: CASSELTGTPGPQHF. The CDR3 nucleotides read TGTGCCAGCAGTGAACTAACAGGTACCCCAGGGCCCCAGCATTTT.

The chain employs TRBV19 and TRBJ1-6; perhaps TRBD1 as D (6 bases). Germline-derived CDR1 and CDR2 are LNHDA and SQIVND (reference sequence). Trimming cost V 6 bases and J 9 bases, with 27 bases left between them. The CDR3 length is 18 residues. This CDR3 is CASSTGGPPNFRVSPLHF. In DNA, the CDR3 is TGTGCCAGTAGCACCGGGGGGCCGCCGAATTTTCGTGTTTCACCCCTCCACTTT. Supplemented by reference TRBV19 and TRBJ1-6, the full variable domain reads DGGITQSPKYLFRKEGQNVTLSCEQNLNHDAMYWYRQDPGQGLRLIYYSQIVNDFQKGDIAEGYSVSREKKESFPLTVTSAQKNPTAFYLCASSTGGPPNFRVSPLHFGNGTRLTVT.

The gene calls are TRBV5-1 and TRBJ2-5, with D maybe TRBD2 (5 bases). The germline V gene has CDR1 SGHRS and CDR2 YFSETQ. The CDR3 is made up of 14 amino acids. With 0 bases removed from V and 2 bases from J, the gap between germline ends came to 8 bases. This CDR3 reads CASSLGRLQETQYF. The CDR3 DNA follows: TGCGCCAGCAGCTTGGGTAGACTACAAGAGACCCAGTACTTC.

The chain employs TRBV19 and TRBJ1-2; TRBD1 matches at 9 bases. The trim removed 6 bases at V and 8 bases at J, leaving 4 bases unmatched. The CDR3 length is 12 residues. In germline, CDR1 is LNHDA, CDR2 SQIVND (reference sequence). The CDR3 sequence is CASSRDREGYTF. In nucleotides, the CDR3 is TGTGCCAGTAGCCGGGACAGGGAAGGCTACACCTTC.

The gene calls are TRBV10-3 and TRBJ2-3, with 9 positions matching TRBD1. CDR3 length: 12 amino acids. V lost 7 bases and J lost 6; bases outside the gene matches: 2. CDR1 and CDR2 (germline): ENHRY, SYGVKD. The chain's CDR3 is CAIKGTGDTQYF. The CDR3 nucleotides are TGTGCCATCAAGGGGACAGGGGATACGCAGTATTTT.